This T cell receptor beta chain originates from a study of regulatory T cells. Study conclusions and caveats: Compared with autologous conventional CD4+ cells and control regulatory cells, CD3G-deficient regulatory T cells showed reduced diversity. Skewed V and J usage and few unique V-J pairs marked patient repertoires, most in Tregs.

Per germline, CDR1 MNHNS and CDR2 SASEGT. The V and J ends lost 6 bases and 7 bases, in that order; junction bases with no gene match: 8. CDR3 length equals 14 residues. Primers: 52 TRBV forward and 13 TRBJ reverse. Assay used: immunoSEQ multiplex PCR; TCRdb lists only in-frame clones, some missing. Among approximately 4,000 clones, 75% to 95% were seen once, and the ten largest hold over 2.5%. This clone was found a few times. The antigen is not known. V usage is TRBV6-1 and J usage is TRBJ1-5; 8 bases agree with TRBD1. This TCR was sampled from a child between 2 and 9 years old with CD3G deficiency. Sequencing used CD4+ Tregs sorted from blood. The CDR3 sequence is CASSEDRVEQPQHF. Written as DNA, the CDR3 is TGTGCCAGCAGCGAGGACAGGGTTGAACAGCCCCAGCATTTT.